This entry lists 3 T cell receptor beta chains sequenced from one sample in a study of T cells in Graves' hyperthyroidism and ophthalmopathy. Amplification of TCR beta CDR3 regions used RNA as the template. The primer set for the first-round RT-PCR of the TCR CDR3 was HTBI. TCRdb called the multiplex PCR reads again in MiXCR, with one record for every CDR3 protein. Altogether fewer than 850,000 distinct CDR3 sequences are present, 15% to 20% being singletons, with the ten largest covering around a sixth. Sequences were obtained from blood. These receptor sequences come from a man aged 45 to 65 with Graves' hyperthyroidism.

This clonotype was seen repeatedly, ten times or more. CDR3 sequence: CASTIEGADTQYF. The DNA of the CDR3 is TGTGCCAGCACGATCGAAGGCGCAGATACGCAGTATTTT. This rearrangement joins TRBV7-9 to TRBJ2-3; no clear D gene. V lost 7 bases and J 4 bases, leaving 12 bases between the germline ends. The CDR3 loop spans 13 amino acids. Germline CDR1 and CDR2: SEHNR and FQNEAQ (reference sequence).

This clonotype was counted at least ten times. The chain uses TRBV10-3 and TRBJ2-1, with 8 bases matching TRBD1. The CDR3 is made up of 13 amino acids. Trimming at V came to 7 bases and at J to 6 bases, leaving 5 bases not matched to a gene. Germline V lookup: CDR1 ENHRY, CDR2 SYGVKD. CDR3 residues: CAITPGQGNEQFF. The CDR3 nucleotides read TGTGCCATCACTCCCGGACAGGGCAATGAGCAGTTCTTC.

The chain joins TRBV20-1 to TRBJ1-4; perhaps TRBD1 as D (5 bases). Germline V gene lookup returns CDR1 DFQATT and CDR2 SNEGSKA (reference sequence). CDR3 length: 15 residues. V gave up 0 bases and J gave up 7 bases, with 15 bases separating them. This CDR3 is CSARDLKGLGEKLFF. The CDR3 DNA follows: TGCAGTGCTAGAGATTTGAAGGGGCTGGGTGAAAAACTGTTTTTT.